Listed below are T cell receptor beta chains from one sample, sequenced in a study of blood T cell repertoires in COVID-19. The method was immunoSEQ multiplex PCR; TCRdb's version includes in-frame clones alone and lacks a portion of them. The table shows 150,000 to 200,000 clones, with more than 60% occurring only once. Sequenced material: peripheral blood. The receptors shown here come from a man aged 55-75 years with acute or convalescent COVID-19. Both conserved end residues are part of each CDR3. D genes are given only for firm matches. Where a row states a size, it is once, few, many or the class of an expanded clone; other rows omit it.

cdr3_nt: TGTGCCAGCAGCTTGGGTGAGGGCACTGAAGCTTTCTTT
cdr3_aa: CASSLGEGTEAFF
clone_size: once
d_call: NA
cdr3_length: 13
v_call: TRBV5-5
j_call: TRBJ1-1

cdr3_nt: TGTGCCAGCAGTCAAGGGCTAGCGGGGGCCTTTTTCACAGATACGCAGTATTTT
cdr3_aa: CASSQGLAGAFFTDTQYF
clone_size: NA
d_call: TRBD2
cdr3_length: 18
v_call: TRBV7-3
j_call: TRBJ2-3

cdr3_nt: TGCGCCAGCAGCGCAAGATTACAGGGGTTCTGGTACGAGCAGTACTTC
cdr3_aa: CASSARLQGFWYEQYF
clone_size: NA
d_call: TRBD1
cdr3_length: 16
v_call: TRBV5-1
j_call: TRBJ2-7

cdr3_nt: TGTGCCTGGAGTGTAGGGCAGGGGGCTGGCTACACCTTC
cdr3_aa: CAWSVGQGAGYTF
clone_size: NA
d_call: TRBD1
cdr3_length: 13
v_call: TRBV30
j_call: TRBJ1-2

cdr3_nt: TGCGCCAGCAGCCCTAGCGGCCACAGCTCCTACAATGAGCAGTTCTTC
cdr3_aa: CASSPSGHSSYNEQFF
clone_size: NA
d_call: TRBD2
cdr3_length: 16
v_call: TRBV4-3
j_call: TRBJ2-1

cdr3_nt: TGTGCCAGCAGCAGGCCTGTTAGGGACAGGGGGGAAGGCTACACCTTC
cdr3_aa: CASSRPVRDRGEGYTF
clone_size: NA
d_call: NA
cdr3_length: 16
v_call: TRBV21-1
j_call: TRBJ1-2

cdr3_nt: TGCAGCCAGCGGGGGGACGGGGCTTACAATGAGCAGTTCTTC
cdr3_aa: CSQRGDGAYNEQFF
clone_size: once
d_call: TRBD2
cdr3_length: 14
v_call: TRBV29-1
j_call: TRBJ2-1

cdr3_nt: TGTGCCAGGGATTGGAGGGAGCAGTACTTC
cdr3_aa: CARDWREQYF
clone_size: NA
d_call: NA
cdr3_length: 10
v_call: TRBV19
j_call: TRBJ2-7

cdr3_nt: TGTGCCAGTAGTTCGGGACAGGGGATTTACGAGCAGTACTTC
cdr3_aa: CASSSGQGIYEQYF
clone_size: NA
d_call: TRBD1
cdr3_length: 14
v_call: TRBV13
j_call: TRBJ2-7

cdr3_nt: TGCGCCAGCAGCCTTATCCAGGGCATGAACACTGAAGCTTTCTTT
cdr3_aa: CASSLIQGMNTEAFF
clone_size: NA
d_call: NA
cdr3_length: 15
v_call: TRBV4-1
j_call: TRBJ1-1

cdr3_nt: TGTGCCAGCAGCGATGGGACTAGCGGGGGGGCCTGGGGACAAGAGACCCAGTACTTC
cdr3_aa: CASSDGTSGGAWGQETQYF
clone_size: NA
d_call: NA
cdr3_length: 19
v_call: TRBV21-1
j_call: TRBJ2-5

cdr3_nt: TGTGCCATCAGTGAACAGGCGAGCGTTAGCTACACCTTC
cdr3_aa: CAISEQASVSYTF
clone_size: NA
d_call: NA
cdr3_length: 13
v_call: TRBV10-3
j_call: TRBJ1-2

cdr3_nt: TGTGCCAGCAGGGAGGGAGGGCTCAATCAGCCCCAGCATTTT
cdr3_aa: CASREGGLNQPQHF
clone_size: once
d_call: NA
cdr3_length: 14
v_call: TRBV25-1
j_call: TRBJ1-5

cdr3_nt: TGCAGTGCTAGTGTAAAGACAGGGGTAGGGTATGGCTACACCTTC
cdr3_aa: CSASVKTGVGYGYTF
clone_size: NA
d_call: TRBD1
cdr3_length: 15
v_call: TRBV20-1
j_call: TRBJ1-2

cdr3_nt: TGTGCCAGCAGTTACTCGAGGGACTTGGGGTACGAGCAGTACTTC
cdr3_aa: CASSYSRDLGYEQYF
clone_size: NA
d_call: NA
cdr3_length: 15
v_call: TRBV6-2/TRBV6-3
j_call: TRBJ2-7

cdr3_nt: TGTGCCAGCAGTTCACAGGGTTGGGAGCAGTTCTTC
cdr3_aa: CASSSQGWEQFF
clone_size: NA
d_call: NA
cdr3_length: 12
v_call: TRBV12-3/TRBV12-4
j_call: TRBJ2-1

cdr3_nt: TGCGCCAGCAGCCAGGGGACCGATAATCAGCCCCAGCATTTT
cdr3_aa: CASSQGTDNQPQHF
clone_size: NA
d_call: NA
cdr3_length: 14
v_call: TRBV5-1
j_call: TRBJ1-5

cdr3_nt: TGCAGCGTTGGGGACAGGGGAAATCAGCCCCAGCATTTT
cdr3_aa: CSVGDRGNQPQHF
clone_size: NA
d_call: TRBD1
cdr3_length: 13
v_call: TRBV29-1
j_call: TRBJ1-5

cdr3_nt: TGTGCGGGAGGGGGAGGCTCCTACGAGCAGTACTTC
cdr3_aa: CAGGGGSYEQYF
clone_size: few
d_call: NA
cdr3_length: 12
v_call: TRBV30
j_call: TRBJ2-7

cdr3_nt: TGTGCCAGCAGTGAATCCGAGGGCGCACACGGGAATGAGCAGTTCTTC
cdr3_aa: CASSESEGAHGNEQFF
clone_size: few
d_call: NA
cdr3_length: 16
v_call: TRBV25-1
j_call: TRBJ2-1

cdr3_nt: TGTGCCAGCAACAGCCCAACTACAGGGTTAGGCTACACCTTC
cdr3_aa: CASNSPTTGLGYTF
clone_size: NA
d_call: NA
cdr3_length: 14
v_call: TRBV5-6
j_call: TRBJ1-2

cdr3_nt: TGTGCCAGCACGGGATCCACTAATGAAAAACTGTTTTTT
cdr3_aa: CASTGSTNEKLFF
clone_size: once
d_call: NA
cdr3_length: 13
v_call: TRBV14
j_call: TRBJ1-4

cdr3_nt: TGTGCCAGCAGTTTATATCGGGGGACCCTCGGGGAGCTGTTTTTT
cdr3_aa: CASSLYRGTLGELFF
clone_size: NA
d_call: NA
cdr3_length: 15
v_call: TRBV27
j_call: TRBJ2-2

cdr3_nt: TGTGCCAGCAGCCGGAAAGGGGGGGGGAATTCACCCCTCCACTTT
cdr3_aa: CASSRKGGGNSPLHF
clone_size: NA
d_call: NA
cdr3_length: 15
v_call: TRBV14
j_call: TRBJ1-6

cdr3_nt: TGCGCCAGCAGTCACTCCGGACAAGGGTACGAGCAGTACTTC
cdr3_aa: CASSHSGQGYEQYF
clone_size: NA
d_call: NA
cdr3_length: 14
v_call: TRBV23-1
j_call: TRBJ2-7

cdr3_nt: TGTGCCAGCAACCCGAAGACAGGGAACACTGAAGCTTTCTTT
cdr3_aa: CASNPKTGNTEAFF
clone_size: few
d_call: NA
cdr3_length: 14
v_call: TRBV11-3
j_call: TRBJ1-1

cdr3_nt: TGTGCCAGCAGCCAAGACCCTAGGTTGGGCGAGCAGTACTTC
cdr3_aa: CASSQDPRLGEQYF
clone_size: NA
d_call: NA
cdr3_length: 14
v_call: TRBV3-1/TRBV3-2
j_call: TRBJ2-7

cdr3_nt: TGTGCCAGTAGTGCCGGGACAGACCTTTCACCCCTCCACTTT
cdr3_aa: CASSAGTDLSPLHF
clone_size: NA
d_call: TRBD1
cdr3_length: 14
v_call: TRBV19
j_call: TRBJ1-6

cdr3_nt: TGTGCCAGCTCACCCAAACAGGGGGCTAGCACTGAAGCTTTCTTT
cdr3_aa: CASSPKQGASTEAFF
clone_size: NA
d_call: TRBD1
cdr3_length: 15
v_call: TRBV18
j_call: TRBJ1-1

cdr3_nt: TGCAGCGTGGGGACAGGGGTTCAAAATGAAAAACTGTTTTTT
cdr3_aa: CSVGTGVQNEKLFF
clone_size: NA
d_call: TRBD1
cdr3_length: 14
v_call: TRBV29-1
j_call: TRBJ1-4

cdr3_nt: TGTGCCAGCAGCTGGGGGGGGTCCTCCTACGAGCAGTACTTC
cdr3_aa: CASSWGGSSYEQYF
clone_size: NA
d_call: TRBD2
cdr3_length: 14
v_call: TRBV5-4
j_call: TRBJ2-7

cdr3_nt: TGTGCCAGCAGTTACTCGAAGGCGGGCCTCCAAGAGACCCAGTACTTC
cdr3_aa: CASSYSKAGLQETQYF
clone_size: few
d_call: NA
cdr3_length: 16
v_call: TRBV6-5
j_call: TRBJ2-5

cdr3_nt: TGTGCCAGCAGCTTTTCGCAGATCAGCACAGATACGCAGTATTTT
cdr3_aa: CASSFSQISTDTQYF
clone_size: NA
d_call: NA
cdr3_length: 15
v_call: TRBV5-5
j_call: TRBJ2-3

cdr3_nt: TGTGCCAGCAGGTCTAGCGGGGGGGCCAATGAGCAGTTCTTC
cdr3_aa: CASRSSGGANEQFF
clone_size: NA
d_call: TRBD2
cdr3_length: 14
v_call: TRBV5-6
j_call: TRBJ2-1

cdr3_nt: TGTGCCTGGAATTCGCGTGCTAATGAAAAACTGTTTTTT
cdr3_aa: CAWNSRANEKLFF
clone_size: NA
d_call: NA
cdr3_length: 13
v_call: TRBV30
j_call: TRBJ1-4

cdr3_nt: TGTGCCAGCAGCTCCAGGGTTTCTGGGGCCAACGTCCTGACTTTC
cdr3_aa: CASSSRVSGANVLTF
clone_size: NA
d_call: NA
cdr3_length: 15
v_call: TRBV5-5
j_call: TRBJ2-6

cdr3_nt: TGTGCCAGCAGGGGGGCTTTCAGGGGCTCTAGGACTGAAGCTTTCTTT
cdr3_aa: CASRGAFRGSRTEAFF
clone_size: once
d_call: NA
cdr3_length: 16
v_call: TRBV3-1/TRBV3-2
j_call: TRBJ1-1